This TCR beta chain was identified in a study of blood T cell repertoires in COVID-19. Across the study: Sites across the United States, Italy and Spain contributed samples from acute and convalescent COVID-19. In each case, the material was cDNA or gDNA derived from T cells, B-cell-depleted T cells, or PBMCs.

Original analysis: Estimates of nucleated cell counts were drawn from the amplification of reference gene primers. Repertoires were generated with immunoSEQ multiplex PCR, while TCRdb's copy carries only in-frame clones and drops some. Clonal size and the V and J genes are those of that table, whereas D and trimming came from the DNA. Seen here are about 400,000 clones, approximately 90% observed once, and the top ten hold 4% to 4.5%. This clone showed up just a few times. This CDR3 is 16 amino acids long. V gave up 4 bases and J gave up 4 bases; unmatched junction bases: 7. Germline V gene sequence: CDR1 SGHRS, CDR2 YFSETQ.

The sequencing sample was made of peripheral blood. The clonotype originates from a woman in her 30s with acute or convalescent COVID-19. This rearrangement joins TRBV5-1 to TRBJ2-1, with TRBD2 matching 11 bases. The CDR3 coding sequence is TGCGCCAGCAGCCAACCGGGACTAGCGGTTTACAATGAGCAGTTCTTC. It codes for CASSQPGLAVYNEQFF. Looking up the rest from reference TRBV5-1 and TRBJ2-1 gives the full variable domain: KAGVTQTPRYLIKTRGQQVTLSCSPISGHRSVSWYQQTPGQGLQFLFEYFSETQRNKGNFPGRFSGRQFSNSRSEMNVSTLELGDSALYLCASSQPGLAVYNEQFFGPGTRLTVL.